Listed below are T cell receptor beta chains from one sample, sequenced in a study of blood T cell repertoires in COVID-19. The data were produced by immunoSEQ multiplex PCR, yet TCRdb's version contains in-frame clones alone and is incomplete. The data contain over 400,000 clones, around 86% of them singletons. Specimen: peripheral blood. These receptor sequences come from a woman aged 25 to 39 with active or convalescent COVID-19. CDR3s include the opening cysteine and the closing phenylalanine or tryptophan. Each record gives: clone size, V gene, J gene, CDR3 protein. Only part of the rows carry a size: once, few, many, or a class if the clone is expanded.

.	TRBV2	TRBJ1-1	CASSVQGTNTEAFF
.	TRBV27	TRBJ1-5	CASSLSRGGQPQHF
.	TRBV6-5	TRBJ1-3	CASTGVSGNTIYF
few	TRBV11-2	TRBJ1-2	CASSLGQGVSGYTF
.	TRBV18	TRBJ1-5	CASSPTGTGGNQPQHF
.	TRBV5-4	TRBJ1-5	CASSQIGGKRVSNQPQHF
.	TRBV10-2	TRBJ1-2	CASSGGDRDNYGYTF
once	TRBV3-1/TRBV3-2	TRBJ1-4	CASSQARSTNEKLFF
.	TRBV3-1/TRBV3-2	TRBJ2-1	CASSHLLGGSSYNEQFF
.	TRBV12-3/TRBV12-4	TRBJ1-1	CASSYSDSPEAFF